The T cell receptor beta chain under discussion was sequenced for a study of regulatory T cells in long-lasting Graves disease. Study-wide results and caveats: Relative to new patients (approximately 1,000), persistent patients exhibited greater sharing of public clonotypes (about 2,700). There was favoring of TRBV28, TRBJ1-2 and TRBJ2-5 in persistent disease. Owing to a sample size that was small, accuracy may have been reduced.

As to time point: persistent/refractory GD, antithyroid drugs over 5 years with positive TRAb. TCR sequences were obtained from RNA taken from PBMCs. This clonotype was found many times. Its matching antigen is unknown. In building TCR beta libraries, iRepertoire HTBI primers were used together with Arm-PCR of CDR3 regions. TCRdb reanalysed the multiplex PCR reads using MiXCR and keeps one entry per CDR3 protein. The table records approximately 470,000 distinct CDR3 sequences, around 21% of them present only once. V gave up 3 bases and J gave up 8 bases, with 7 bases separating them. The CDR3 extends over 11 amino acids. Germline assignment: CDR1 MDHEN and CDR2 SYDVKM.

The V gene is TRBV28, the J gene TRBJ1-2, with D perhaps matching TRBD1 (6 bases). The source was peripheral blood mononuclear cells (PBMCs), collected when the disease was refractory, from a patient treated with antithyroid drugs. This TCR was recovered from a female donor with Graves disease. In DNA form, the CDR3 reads TGTGCCAGCAGTTTCCAGGGGGGCTACACCTTC. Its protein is CASSFQGGYTF.